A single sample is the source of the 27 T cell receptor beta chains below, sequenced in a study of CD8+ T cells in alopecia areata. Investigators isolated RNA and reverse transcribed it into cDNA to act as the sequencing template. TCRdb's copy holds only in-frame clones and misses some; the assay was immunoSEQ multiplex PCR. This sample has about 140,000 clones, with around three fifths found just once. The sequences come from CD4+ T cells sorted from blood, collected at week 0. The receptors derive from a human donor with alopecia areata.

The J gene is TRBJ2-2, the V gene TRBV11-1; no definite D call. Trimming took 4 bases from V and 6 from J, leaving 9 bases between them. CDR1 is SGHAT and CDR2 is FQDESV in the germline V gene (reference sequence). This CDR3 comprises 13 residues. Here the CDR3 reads CASSYISPGELFF. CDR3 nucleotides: TGTGCCAGCAGCTATATTTCCCCCGGGGAGCTGTTTTTT.

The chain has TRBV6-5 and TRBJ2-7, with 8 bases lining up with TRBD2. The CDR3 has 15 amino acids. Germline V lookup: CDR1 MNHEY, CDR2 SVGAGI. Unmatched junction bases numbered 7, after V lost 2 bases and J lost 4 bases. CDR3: CASSYGWASGYEQYF. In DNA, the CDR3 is TGTGCCAGCAGTTACGGTTGGGCTAGCGGGTACGAGCAGTACTTC.

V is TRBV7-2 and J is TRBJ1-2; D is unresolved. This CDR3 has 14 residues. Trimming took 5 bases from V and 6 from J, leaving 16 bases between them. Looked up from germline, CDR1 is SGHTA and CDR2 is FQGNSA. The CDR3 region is CASSPSRVQDGYTF. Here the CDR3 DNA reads TGTGCCAGCAGCCCGTCTAGGGTCCAAGATGGCTACACCTTC.

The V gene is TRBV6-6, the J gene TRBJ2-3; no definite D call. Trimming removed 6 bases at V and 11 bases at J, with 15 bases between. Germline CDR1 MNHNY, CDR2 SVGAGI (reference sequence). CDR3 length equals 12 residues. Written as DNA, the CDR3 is TGTGCCAGCAGCGAGCAGCTATACATGCAGTATTTT. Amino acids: CASSEQLYMQYF.

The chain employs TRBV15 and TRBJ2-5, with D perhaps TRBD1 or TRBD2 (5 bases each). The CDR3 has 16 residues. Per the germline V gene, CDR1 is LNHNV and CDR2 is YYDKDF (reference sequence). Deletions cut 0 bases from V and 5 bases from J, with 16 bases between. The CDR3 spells CATSRDGATARETQYF. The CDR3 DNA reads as TGTGCCACCAGCAGAGACGGGGCGACGGCAAGGGAGACCCAGTACTTC.

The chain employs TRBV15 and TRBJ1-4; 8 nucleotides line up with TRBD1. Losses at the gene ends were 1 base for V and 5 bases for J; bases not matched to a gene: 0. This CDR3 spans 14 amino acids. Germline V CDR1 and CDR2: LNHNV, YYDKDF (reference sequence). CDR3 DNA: TGTGCCACCAGCAGAGGGACAGGGAATGAAAAACTGTTTTTT. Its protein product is CATSRGTGNEKLFF.

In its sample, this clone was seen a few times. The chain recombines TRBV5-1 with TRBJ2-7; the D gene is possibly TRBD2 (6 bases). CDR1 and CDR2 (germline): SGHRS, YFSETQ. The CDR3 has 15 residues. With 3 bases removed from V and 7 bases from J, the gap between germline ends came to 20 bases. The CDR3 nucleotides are TGCGCCAGCAGCTCAGGGAGCGGGCCTAAGGTGGAGCAGTACTTC. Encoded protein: CASSSGSGPKVEQYF.

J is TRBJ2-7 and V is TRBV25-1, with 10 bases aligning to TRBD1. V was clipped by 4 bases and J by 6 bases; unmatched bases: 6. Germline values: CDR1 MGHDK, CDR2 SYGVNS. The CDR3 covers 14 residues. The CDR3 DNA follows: TGTGCCAGCAGTGTTGGGACAGGGGTTTCCGAGCAGTACTTC. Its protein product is CASSVGTGVSEQYF.

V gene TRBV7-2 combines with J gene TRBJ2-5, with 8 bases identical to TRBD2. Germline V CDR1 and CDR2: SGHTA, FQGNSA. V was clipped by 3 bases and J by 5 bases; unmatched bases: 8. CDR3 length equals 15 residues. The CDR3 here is CASSLLGGAQETQYF. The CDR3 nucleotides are TGTGCCAGCAGCTTGCTCGGGGGGGCCCAGGAGACCCAGTACTTC.

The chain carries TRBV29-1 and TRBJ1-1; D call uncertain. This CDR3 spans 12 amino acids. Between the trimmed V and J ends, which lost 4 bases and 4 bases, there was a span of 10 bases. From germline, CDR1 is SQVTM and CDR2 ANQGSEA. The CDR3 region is CSVGKGGTEAFF. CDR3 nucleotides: TGCAGCGTTGGAAAGGGTGGCACTGAAGCTTTCTTT.

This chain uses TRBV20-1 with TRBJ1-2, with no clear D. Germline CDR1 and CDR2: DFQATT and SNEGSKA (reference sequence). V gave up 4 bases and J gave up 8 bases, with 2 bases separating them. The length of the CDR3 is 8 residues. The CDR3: CSATGYTF. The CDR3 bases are TGCAGTGCTACCGGCTACACCTTC.

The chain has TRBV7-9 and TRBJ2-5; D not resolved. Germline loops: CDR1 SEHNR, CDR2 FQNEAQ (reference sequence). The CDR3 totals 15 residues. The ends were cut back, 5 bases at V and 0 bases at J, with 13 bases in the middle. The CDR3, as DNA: TGTGCCAGCAGCCCGCAACAGTGGTACCAAGAGACCCAGTACTTC. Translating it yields CASSPQQWYQETQYF. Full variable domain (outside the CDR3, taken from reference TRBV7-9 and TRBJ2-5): DTGVSQNPRHKITKRGQNVTFRCDPISEHNRLYWYRQTLGQGPEFLTYFQNEAQLEKSRLLSDRFSAERPKGSFSTLEIQRTEQGDSAMYLCASSPQQWYQETQYFGPGTRLLVL.

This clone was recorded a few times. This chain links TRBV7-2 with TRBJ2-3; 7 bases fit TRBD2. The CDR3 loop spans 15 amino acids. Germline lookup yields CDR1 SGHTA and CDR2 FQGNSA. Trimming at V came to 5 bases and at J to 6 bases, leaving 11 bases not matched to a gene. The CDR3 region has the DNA TGTGCCAGCAGCCGACTAGCAGTCGTCGTGGATACGCAGTATTTT. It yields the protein CASSRLAVVVDTQYF.

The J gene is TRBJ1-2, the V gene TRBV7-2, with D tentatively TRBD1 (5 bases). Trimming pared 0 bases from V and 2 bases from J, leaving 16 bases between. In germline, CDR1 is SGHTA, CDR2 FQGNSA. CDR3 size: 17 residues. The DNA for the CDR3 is TGTGCCAGCAGCTTAGCGCCCCTACAGGCGGGCAACTATGGCTACACCTTC. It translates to CASSLAPLQAGNYGYTF.

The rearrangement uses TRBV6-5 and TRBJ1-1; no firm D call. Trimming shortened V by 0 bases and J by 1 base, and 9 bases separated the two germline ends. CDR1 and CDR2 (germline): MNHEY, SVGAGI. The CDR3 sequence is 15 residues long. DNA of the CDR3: TGTGCCAGCAGTTACTCGAGCCCACCGAACACTGAAGCTTTCTTT. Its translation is CASSYSSPPNTEAFF.

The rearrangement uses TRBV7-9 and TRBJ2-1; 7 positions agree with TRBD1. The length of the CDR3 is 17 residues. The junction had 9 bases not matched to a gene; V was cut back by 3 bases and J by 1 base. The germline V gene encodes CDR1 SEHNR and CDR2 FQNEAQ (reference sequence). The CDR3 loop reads CASSLGSPGQSYNEQFF. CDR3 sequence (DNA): TGTGCCAGCAGCTTGGGCAGTCCGGGACAGTCCTACAATGAGCAGTTCTTC.

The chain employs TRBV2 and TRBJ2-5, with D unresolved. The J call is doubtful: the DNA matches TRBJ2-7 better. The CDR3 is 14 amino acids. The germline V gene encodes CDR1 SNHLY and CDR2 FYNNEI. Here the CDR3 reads CASRSTGRSYEQYF. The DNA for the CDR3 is TGTGCCAGCAGGTCCACGGGTCGCTCCTACGAGCAGTACTTC.

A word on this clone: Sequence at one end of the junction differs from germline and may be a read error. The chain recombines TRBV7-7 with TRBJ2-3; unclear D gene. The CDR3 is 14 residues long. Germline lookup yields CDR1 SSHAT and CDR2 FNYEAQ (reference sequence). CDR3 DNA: TGTGCTAGCAGCCCAACAATGGGGACAGATACGCAGTATTTT. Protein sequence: CASSPTMGTDTQYF.

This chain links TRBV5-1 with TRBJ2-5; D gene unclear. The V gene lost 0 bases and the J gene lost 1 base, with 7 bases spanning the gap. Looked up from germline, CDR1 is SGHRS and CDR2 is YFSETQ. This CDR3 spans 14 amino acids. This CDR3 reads CASSLAGVQETQYF. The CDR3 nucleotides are TGCGCCAGCAGCTTGGCTGGGGTCCAAGAGACCCAGTACTTC. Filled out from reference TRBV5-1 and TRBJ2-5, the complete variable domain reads KAGVTQTPRYLIKTRGQQVTLSCSPISGHRSVSWYQQTPGQGLQFLFEYFSETQRNKGNFPGRFSGRQFSNSRSEMNVSTLELGDSALYLCASSLAGVQETQYFGPGTRLLVL.

The CDR3 DNA sequence: TGCGCCAGCAGCTTGGGTCAGGGGTTGAATGGCTACACCTTC. It is translated as CASSLGQGLNGYTF. The chain couples TRBV5-1 to TRBJ1-2, with a possible D match to TRBD1 (6 bases). Deletions cut 0 bases from V and 6 bases from J, with 12 bases between. The CDR3 consists of 14 residues. The V gene's germline CDR1 is SGHRS and CDR2 YFSETQ.

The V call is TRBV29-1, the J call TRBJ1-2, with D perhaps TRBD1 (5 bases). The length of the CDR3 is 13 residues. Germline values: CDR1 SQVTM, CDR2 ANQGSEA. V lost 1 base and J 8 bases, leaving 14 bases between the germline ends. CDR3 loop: CSVEVLRGQGYTF. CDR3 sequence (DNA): TGCAGCGTTGAAGTTCTAAGGGGTCAGGGCTACACCTTC.

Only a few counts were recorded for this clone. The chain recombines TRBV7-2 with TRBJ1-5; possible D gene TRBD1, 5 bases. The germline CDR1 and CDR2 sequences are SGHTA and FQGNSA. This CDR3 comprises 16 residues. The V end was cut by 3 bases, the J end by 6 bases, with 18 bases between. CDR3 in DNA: TGTGCCAGCAGCTTCAATAGCGGGGGGTCAGGTCAGCCCCAGCATTTT. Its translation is CASSFNSGGSGQPQHF.

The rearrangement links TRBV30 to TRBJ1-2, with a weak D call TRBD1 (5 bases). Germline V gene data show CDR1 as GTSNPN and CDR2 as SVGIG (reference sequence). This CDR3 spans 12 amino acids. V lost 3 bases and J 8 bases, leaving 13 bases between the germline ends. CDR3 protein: CAWSPRGRGYTF. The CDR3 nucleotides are TGTGCCTGGAGCCCCCGGGGGAGAGGCTACACCTTC.

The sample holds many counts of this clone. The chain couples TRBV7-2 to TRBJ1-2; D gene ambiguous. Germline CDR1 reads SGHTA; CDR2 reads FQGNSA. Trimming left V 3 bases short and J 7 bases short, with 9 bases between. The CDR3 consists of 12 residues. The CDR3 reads CASSFERVGYTF. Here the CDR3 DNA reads TGTGCCAGCAGCTTTGAACGGGTTGGCTACACCTTC.

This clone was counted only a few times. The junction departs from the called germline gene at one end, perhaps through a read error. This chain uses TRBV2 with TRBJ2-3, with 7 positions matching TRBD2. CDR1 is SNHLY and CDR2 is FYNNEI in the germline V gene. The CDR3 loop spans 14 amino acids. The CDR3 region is CASSVITSEDTQYF. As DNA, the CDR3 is TGTGCCAGTAGTGTGATAACTAGCGAGGATACGCAGTATTTT. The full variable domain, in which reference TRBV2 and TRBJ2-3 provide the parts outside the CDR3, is EPEVTQTPSHQVTQMGQEVILRCVPISNHLYFYWYRQILGQKVEFLVSFYNNEISEKSEIFDDQFSVERPDGSNFTLKIRSTKLEDSAMYFCASSVITSEDTQYFGPGTRLTVL.

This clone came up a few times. CDR3 DNA sequence: TGTGCCAGCAAAGGACAGGACTATGGCTACACCTTC. Its translation: CASKGQDYGYTF. The rearrangement joins TRBV2 to TRBJ1-2; 7 nucleotides agree with TRBD1. CDR1 and CDR2 from the germline V gene are SNHLY and FYNNEI. The CDR3 runs to 12 residues. J lost 3 bases, V lost 7 bases, and 2 bases had no gene match.

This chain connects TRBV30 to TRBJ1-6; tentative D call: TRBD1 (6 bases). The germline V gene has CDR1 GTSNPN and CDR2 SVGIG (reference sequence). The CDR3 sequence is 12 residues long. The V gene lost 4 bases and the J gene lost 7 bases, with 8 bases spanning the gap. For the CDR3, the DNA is TGTGCCTGGAACAGGGAAAATTCACCCCTCCACTTT. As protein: CAWNRENSPLHF.